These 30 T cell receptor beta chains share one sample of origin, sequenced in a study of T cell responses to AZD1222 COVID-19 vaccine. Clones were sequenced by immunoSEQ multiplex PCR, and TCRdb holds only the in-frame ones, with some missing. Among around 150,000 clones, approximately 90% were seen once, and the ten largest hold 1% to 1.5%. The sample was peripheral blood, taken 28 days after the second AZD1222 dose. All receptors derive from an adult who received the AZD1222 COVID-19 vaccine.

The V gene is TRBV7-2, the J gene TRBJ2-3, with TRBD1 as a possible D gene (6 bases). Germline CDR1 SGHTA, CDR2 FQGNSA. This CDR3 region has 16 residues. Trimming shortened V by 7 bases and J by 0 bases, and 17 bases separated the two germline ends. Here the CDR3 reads CASNTGTIPSTDTQYF. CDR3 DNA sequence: TGTGCCAGCAACACAGGGACAATCCCTAGCACAGATACGCAGTATTTT.

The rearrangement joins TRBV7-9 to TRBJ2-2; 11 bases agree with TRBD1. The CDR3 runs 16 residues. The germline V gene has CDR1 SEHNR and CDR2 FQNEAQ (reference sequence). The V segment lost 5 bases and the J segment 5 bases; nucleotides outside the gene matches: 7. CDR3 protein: CASSPRDRGGTGELFF. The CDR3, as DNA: TGTGCCAGCAGCCCTCGGGACAGGGGGGGGACCGGGGAGCTGTTTTTT.

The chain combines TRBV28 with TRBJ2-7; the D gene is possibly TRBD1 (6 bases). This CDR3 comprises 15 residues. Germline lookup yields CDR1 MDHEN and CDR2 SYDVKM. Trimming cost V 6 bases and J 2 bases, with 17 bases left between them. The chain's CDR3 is CASRTAQGRAYEQYF. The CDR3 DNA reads TGTGCCAGCAGAACCGCGCAGGGGAGAGCCTACGAGCAGTACTTC.

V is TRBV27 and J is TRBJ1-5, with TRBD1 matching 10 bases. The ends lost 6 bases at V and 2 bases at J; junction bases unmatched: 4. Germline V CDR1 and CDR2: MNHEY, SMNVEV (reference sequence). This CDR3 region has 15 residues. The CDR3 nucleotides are TGTGCCAGCAGCCGTGGGACAGGGGGCAATCAGCCCCAGCATTTT. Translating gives CASSRGTGGNQPQHF.

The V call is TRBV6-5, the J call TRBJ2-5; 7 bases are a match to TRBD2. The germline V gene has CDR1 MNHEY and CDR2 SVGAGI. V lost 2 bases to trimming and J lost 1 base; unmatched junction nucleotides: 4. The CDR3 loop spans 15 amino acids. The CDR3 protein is CASSYEAGIQETQYF. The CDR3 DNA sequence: TGTGCCAGCAGTTACGAAGCGGGAATCCAAGAGACCCAGTACTTC.

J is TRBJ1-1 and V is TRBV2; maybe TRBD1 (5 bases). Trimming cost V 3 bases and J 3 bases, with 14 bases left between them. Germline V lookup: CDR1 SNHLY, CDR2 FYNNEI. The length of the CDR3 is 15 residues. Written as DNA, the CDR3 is TGTGCCAGCAGTGAGTGGACTCAAGGGGACACTGAAGCTTTCTTT. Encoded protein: CASSEWTQGDTEAFF.

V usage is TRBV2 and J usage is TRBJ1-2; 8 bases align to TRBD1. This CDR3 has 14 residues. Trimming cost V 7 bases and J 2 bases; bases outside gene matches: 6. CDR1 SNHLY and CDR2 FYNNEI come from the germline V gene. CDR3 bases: TGTGCCAGCACCGGCCGGACAGGGAACTATGGCTACACCTTC. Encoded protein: CASTGRTGNYGYTF.

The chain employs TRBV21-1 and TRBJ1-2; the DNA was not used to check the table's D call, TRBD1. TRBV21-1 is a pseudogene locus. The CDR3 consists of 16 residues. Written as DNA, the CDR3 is TGTGCCAGCAGCAAAGGGGGACAGACCAGCGGCTATGGCTACACCTTC. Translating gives CASSKGGQTSGYGYTF.

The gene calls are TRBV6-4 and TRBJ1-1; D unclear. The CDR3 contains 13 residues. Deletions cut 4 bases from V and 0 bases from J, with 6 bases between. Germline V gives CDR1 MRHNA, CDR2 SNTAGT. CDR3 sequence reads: CASSVGMNTEAFF. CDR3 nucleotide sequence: TGTGCCAGCAGTGTAGGGATGAACACTGAAGCTTTCTTT.

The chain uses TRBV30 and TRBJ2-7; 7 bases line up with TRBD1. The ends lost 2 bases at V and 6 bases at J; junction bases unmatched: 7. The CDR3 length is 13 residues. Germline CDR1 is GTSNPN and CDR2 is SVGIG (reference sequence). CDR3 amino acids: CAWSRDSGGEQYF. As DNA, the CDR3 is TGTGCCTGGAGTCGCGATTCAGGGGGCGAGCAGTACTTC.

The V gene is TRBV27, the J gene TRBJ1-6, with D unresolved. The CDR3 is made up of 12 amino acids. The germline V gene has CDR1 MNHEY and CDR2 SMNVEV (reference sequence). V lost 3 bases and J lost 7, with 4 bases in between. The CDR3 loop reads CASSFYNSPLHF. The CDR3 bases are TGTGCCAGCAGTTTTTACAATTCACCCCTCCACTTT.

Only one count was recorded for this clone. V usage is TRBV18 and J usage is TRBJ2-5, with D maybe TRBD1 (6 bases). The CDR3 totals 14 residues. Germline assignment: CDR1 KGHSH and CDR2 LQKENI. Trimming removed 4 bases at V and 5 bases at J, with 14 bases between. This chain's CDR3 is CASSRDNLGETQYF. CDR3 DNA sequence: TGTGCCAGCTCACGGGACAACCTTGGGGAGACCCAGTACTTC.

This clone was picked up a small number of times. The CDR3 DNA is TGCAGCGTTGGGGGGACAGGGGCAGAGACCCAGTACTTC. It is translated as CSVGGTGAETQYF. This sequence joins TRBV29-1 and TRBJ2-5; 10 nucleotides agree with TRBD1. Losses at the gene ends were 4 bases for V and 4 bases for J; bases not matched to a gene: 3. The CDR3 covers 13 residues. CDR1 is SQVTM and CDR2 is ANQGSEA in the germline V gene.

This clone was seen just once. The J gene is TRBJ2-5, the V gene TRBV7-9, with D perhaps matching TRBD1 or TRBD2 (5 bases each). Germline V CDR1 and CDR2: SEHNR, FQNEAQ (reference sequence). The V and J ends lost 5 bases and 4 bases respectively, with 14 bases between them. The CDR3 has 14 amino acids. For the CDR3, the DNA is TGTGCCAGCAGCAACCGCGCGAGGGGAGAGACCCAGTACTTC. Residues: CASSNRARGETQYF.

CDR3 residues: CASSLEGLTLNEQFF. The DNA of the CDR3 is TGTGCCAGCAGCTTAGAGGGCTTAACCCTCAATGAGCAGTTCTTC. The J gene is TRBJ2-1, the V gene TRBV7-2; D not certain. The CDR3 covers 15 residues. CDR1 is SGHTA and CDR2 is FQGNSA in the germline V gene. V lost 1 base to trimming and J lost 6 bases, with 13 bases between them.

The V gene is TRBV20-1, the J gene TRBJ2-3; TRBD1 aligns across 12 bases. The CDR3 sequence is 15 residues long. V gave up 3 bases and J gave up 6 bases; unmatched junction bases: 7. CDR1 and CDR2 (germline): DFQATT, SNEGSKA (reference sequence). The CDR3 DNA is TGCAGTGCTAGTTCCGGGACAGGGGGCGGTGATACGCAGTATTTT. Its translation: CSASSGTGGGDTQYF.

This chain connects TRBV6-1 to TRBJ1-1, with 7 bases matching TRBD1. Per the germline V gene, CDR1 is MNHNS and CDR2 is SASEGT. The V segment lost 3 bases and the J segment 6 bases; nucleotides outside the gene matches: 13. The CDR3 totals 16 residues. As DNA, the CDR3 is TGTGCCAGCAGTGAGACTACAGGGGTGGGGTGGTCTGAAGCTTTCTTT. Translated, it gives CASSETTGVGWSEAFF.

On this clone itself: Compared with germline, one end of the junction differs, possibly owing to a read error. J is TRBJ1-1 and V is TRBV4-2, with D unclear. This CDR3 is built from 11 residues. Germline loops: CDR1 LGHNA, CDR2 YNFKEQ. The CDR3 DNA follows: TGTGCCAGCAGCCAAGATTCCCAGAAATCCTTT. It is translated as CASSQDSQKSF.

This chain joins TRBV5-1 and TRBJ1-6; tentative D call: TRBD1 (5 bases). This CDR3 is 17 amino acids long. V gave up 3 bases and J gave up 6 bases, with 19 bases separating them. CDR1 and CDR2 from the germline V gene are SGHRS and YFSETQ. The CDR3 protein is CASSWGGLQGFNSPLHF. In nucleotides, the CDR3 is TGCGCCAGCAGCTGGGGAGGGCTTCAGGGATTTAATTCACCCCTCCACTTT.

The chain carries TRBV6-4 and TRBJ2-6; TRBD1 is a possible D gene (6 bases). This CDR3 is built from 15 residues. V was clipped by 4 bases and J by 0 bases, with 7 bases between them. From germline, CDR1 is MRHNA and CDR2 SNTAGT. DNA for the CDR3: TGTGCCAGCAGTGGACAGGACTCTGGGGCCAACGTCCTGACTTTC. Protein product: CASSGQDSGANVLTF.

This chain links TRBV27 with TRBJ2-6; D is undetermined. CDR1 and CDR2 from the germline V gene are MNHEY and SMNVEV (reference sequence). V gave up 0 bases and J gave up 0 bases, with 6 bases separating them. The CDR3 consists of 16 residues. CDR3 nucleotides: TGTGCCAGCAGTTTATCGTACAGCTCTGGGGCCAACGTCCTGACTTTC. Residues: CASSLSYSSGANVLTF.

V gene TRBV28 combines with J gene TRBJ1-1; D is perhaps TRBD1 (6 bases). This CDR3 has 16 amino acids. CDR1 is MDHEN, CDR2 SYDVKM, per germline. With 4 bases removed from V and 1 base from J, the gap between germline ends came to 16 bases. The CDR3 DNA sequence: TGTGCCAGCAGTTCGGGCGGGGGCCGGGGGAACACTGAAGCTTTCTTT. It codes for CASSSGGGRGNTEAFF. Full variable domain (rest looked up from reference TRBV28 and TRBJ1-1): DVKVTQSSRYLVKRTGEKVFLECVQDMDHENMFWYRQDPGLGLRLIYFSYDVKMKEKGDIPEGYSVSREKKERFSLILESASTNQTSMYLCASSSGGGRGNTEAFFGQGTRLTVV.

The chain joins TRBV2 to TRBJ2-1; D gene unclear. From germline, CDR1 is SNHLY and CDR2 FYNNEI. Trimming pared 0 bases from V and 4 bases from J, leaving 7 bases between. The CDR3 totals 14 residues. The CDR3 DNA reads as TGTGCCAGCAGTGAAGCGCGTGTATACAATGAGCAGTTCTTC. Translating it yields CASSEARVYNEQFF.

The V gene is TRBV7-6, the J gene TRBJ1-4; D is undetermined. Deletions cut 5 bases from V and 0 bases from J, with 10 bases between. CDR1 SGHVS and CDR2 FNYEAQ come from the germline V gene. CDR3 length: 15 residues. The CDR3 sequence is CASSVTGATNEKLFF. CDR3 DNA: TGTGCCAGCAGCGTTACGGGAGCAACTAATGAAAAACTGTTTTTT.

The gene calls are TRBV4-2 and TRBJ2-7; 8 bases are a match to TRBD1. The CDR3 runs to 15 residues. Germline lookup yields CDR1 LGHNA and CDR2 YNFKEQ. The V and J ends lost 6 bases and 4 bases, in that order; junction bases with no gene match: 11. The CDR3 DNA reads TGTGCCAGCAGACCCACAGGGGGTGGCCCATACGAGCAGTACTTC. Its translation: CASRPTGGGPYEQYF.

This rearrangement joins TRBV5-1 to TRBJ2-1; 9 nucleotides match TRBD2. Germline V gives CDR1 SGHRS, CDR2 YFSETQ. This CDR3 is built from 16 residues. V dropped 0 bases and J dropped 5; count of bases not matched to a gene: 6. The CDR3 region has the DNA TGCGCCAGCAGCTTGGGCAGCGGGGGGCAAGACAATGAGCAGTTCTTC. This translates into CASSLGSGGQDNEQFF.

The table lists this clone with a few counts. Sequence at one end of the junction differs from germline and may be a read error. The CDR3 DNA is TGTGCTAGTCCTCCCAGCGGGCCCCGGGGGCACTTC. It specifies CASPPSGPRGHF. The chain couples TRBV12-5 to TRBJ2-5; D may be TRBD1 or TRBD2 (6 bases each). Germline V gene data show CDR1 as LGHNT and CDR2 as FRNRAP. The CDR3 spans 12 residues.

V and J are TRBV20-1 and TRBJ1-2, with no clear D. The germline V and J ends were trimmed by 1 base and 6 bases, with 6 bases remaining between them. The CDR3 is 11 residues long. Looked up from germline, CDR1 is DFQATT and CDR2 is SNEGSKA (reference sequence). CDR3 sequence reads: CSARVTDGYTF. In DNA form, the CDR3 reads TGCAGTGCTAGAGTAACGGATGGCTACACCTTC.

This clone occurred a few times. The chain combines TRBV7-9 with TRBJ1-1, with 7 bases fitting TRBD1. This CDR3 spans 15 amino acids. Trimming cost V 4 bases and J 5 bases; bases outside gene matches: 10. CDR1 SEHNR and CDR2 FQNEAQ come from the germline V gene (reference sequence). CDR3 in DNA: TGTGCCAGCAGCTCCGAGGGGGCAATCAGGACTGAAGCTTTCTTT. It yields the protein CASSSEGAIRTEAFF.

In DNA, the CDR3 is TGTGCCACCAGCAGAGATCAGAGGGCGGCTAGCTACGAGCAGTACTTC. This translates into CATSRDQRAASYEQYF. The chain uses TRBV15 and TRBJ2-7; D possibly corresponds to TRBD2 (5 bases). The V gene's germline CDR1 is LNHNV and CDR2 YYDKDF (reference sequence). Trimming cost V 0 bases and J 3 bases, with 15 bases left between them. CDR3 length: 16 amino acids.